This entry lists 18 T cell receptor beta chains sequenced from one sample in a study of regulatory T cells in long-lasting Graves disease. Time point indicated: newly diagnosed GD, antithyroid drugs for less than 3 months. RNA isolated from PBMCs was used to make the TCR library. In building TCR beta libraries, iRepertoire HTBI primers were used together with Arm-PCR of CDR3 regions. One entry per CDR3 protein, called by TCRdb with MiXCR from the multiplex PCR reads. The profile shows fewer than 650,000 distinct CDR3 sequences, 15% to 20% of them singletons. These sequences were also reported in another study, on T cells in Graves' hyperthyroidism and ophthalmopathy.

The sample consisted of peripheral blood mononuclear cells (PBMCs), taken at new diagnosis, from a patient treated with antithyroid drugs. Every receptor here comes from a young woman with Graves disease.

The rearrangement links TRBV20-1 to TRBJ1-4, with D perhaps TRBD1 (5 bases). The CDR3 runs to 14 residues. Per germline, CDR1 DFQATT and CDR2 SNEGSKA (reference sequence). Deletions cut 6 bases from V and 4 bases from J, with 15 bases between. The CDR3: CSARDRNINEKLFF. CDR3 sequence (DNA): TGCAGTGCGAGGGACCGAAATATTAATGAAAAACTGTTTTTT.

The DNA of the CDR3 is TGTGCCAGCTCACCACCGAGGGTGGGCCACGAGCAGTACTTC. Residues: CASSPPRVGHEQYF. The V and J genes are TRBV18 and TRBJ2-7, with a possible D match to TRBD2 (5 bases). From germline, CDR1 is KGHSH and CDR2 LQKENI. The CDR3 has 14 amino acids. Trimming shortened V by 0 bases and J by 5 bases, and 11 bases separated the two germline ends.

In this sample, this clonotype turned up once. This clone may be a read error of a much larger clone one base away. The V call is TRBV2, the J call TRBJ2-7; TRBD2 matches at 8 bases. Per germline, CDR1 SNHLY and CDR2 FYNNEI. V was clipped by 8 bases and J by 6 bases; unmatched bases: 3. The CDR3 has 11 residues. DNA for the CDR3: TGTGCCAGCGGACTAGCTCCCGAGCAGTACTTC. It specifies CASGLAPEQYF. Complete variable domain (other parts from reference TRBV2 and TRBJ2-7): EPEVTQTPSHQVTQMGQEVILRCVPISNHLYFYWYRQILGQKVEFLVSFYNNEISEKSEIFDDQFSVERPDGSNFTLKIRSTKLEDSAMYFCASGLAPEQYFGPGTRLTVT.

The J gene is TRBJ2-7, the V gene TRBV18; 14 bases fit TRBD2. The CDR3 spans 15 residues. Trimming took 3 bases from V and 8 from J; bases not matched to a gene: 6. Germline assignment: CDR1 KGHSH and CDR2 LQKENI. The CDR3 nucleotides are TGTGCCAGCTCACCTGGGACTAGCGGGAGTCAAAAGCAGTACTTC. Translation gives CASSPGTSGSQKQYF.

This clonotype was counted many times. The rearrangement uses TRBV27 and TRBJ1-2; a weak D match, TRBD1 (5 bases). Trimming took 5 bases from V and 4 from J, leaving 11 bases between them. The CDR3 contains 13 residues. CDR1 is MNHEY and CDR2 is SMNVEV in the germline V gene (reference sequence). The DNA for the CDR3 is TGTGCCAGCAGTGAGACAGATTTCTATGGCTACACCTTC. It specifies CASSETDFYGYTF.

This clonotype was counted at least ten times. The J gene is TRBJ1-3, the V gene TRBV12-3 or TRBV12-4; 8 bases align to TRBD1. The CDR3 consists of 15 residues. V was clipped by 3 bases and J by 0 bases; unmatched bases: 1. The CDR3 DNA reads as TGTGCCAGCAGTTTGGGACAGGTCTCTGGAAACACCATATATTTT. It is translated as CASSLGQVSGNTIYF.

DNA of the CDR3: TGCAGTGCTAGTAAAGGGTATGATCAGCCCCAGCATTTT. It codes for CSASKGYDQPQHF. This sequence joins TRBV20-1 and TRBJ1-5; D remains ambiguous. The CDR3 runs 13 residues. The V gene's germline CDR1 is DFQATT and CDR2 SNEGSKA (reference sequence). The V end lost 3 bases, the J end lost 5 bases, and 11 bases lay between the germline ends.

This clonotype was picked up many times. The rearrangement links TRBV28 to TRBJ1-2; TRBD1 is a possible D gene (6 bases). Trimming pared 5 bases from V and 0 bases from J, leaving 10 bases between. The length of the CDR3 is 14 residues. Germline V CDR1 and CDR2: MDHEN, SYDVKM. The CDR3 DNA sequence: TGTGCCAGCAGTCGGGGGCGAGCTAACTATGGCTACACCTTC. This gives the protein CASSRGRANYGYTF.

Here the CDR3 reads CATETSLYEQYF. Here the CDR3 DNA reads TGTGCCACCGAGACTAGTCTCTACGAGCAGTACTTC. The V and J genes are TRBV28 and TRBJ2-7, with D perhaps TRBD2 (6 bases). Germline CDR1 is MDHEN and CDR2 is SYDVKM. This CDR3 spans 12 amino acids. Trimming took off 10 bases at V and 3 bases at J, with 13 bases between the two ends.

This clonotype was seen more than once but under ten times. The V gene is TRBV29-1, the J gene TRBJ1-2; D is perhaps TRBD1 (5 bases). CDR3 length: 14 residues. Germline CDR1 and CDR2: SQVTM and ANQGSEA. Trimming removed 2 bases from V and 6 bases from J, with 16 bases in between. CDR3 nucleotide sequence: TGCAGCGTTGAAAGGCAGGGAAGCTGGAATGGCTACACCTTC. This sequence encodes CSVERQGSWNGYTF.

In this sample, this clonotype turned up many times. The V gene is TRBV5-1, the J gene TRBJ2-2, with D perhaps matching TRBD2 (6 bases). In germline, CDR1 is SGHRS, CDR2 YFSETQ. The CDR3 runs 16 residues. V gave up 1 base and J gave up 0 bases, with 10 bases separating them. Here the CDR3 reads CASSLSLAANTGELFF. The CDR3 DNA sequence: TGCGCCAGCAGCTTGTCGTTAGCGGCGAACACCGGGGAGCTGTTTTTT.

Turning to this clonotype: A much larger clone differs from this one at a single base, so this may be a read error. The gene calls are TRBV28 and TRBJ2-2, with TRBD2 identical over 13 bases. Germline V gene lookup returns CDR1 MDHEN and CDR2 SYDVKM. The CDR3 is made up of 17 amino acids. The CDR3: CANSLSGLAGKTGELFF. The CDR3 DNA sequence: TGTGCCAACAGTTTATCGGGACTAGCGGGGAAAACCGGGGAGCTGTTTTTT.

In this sample, this clonotype turned up many times. This chain uses TRBV27 with TRBJ2-5; D gene unclear. V lost 1 base, J lost 4 bases, and 10 bases lay in between. Germline V gene data show CDR1 as MNHEY and CDR2 as SMNVEV (reference sequence). The CDR3 is made up of 14 amino acids. The CDR3 protein is CASSLLGLGETQYF. CDR3 sequence (DNA): TGTGCCAGCAGTTTATTAGGGCTCGGAGAGACCCAGTACTTC.

This clonotype was found many times. This sequence joins TRBV2 and TRBJ1-2; D is unclear. The CDR3 loop spans 13 amino acids. Germline V gives CDR1 SNHLY, CDR2 FYNNEI. V was trimmed by 3 bases and J by 7 bases, leaving 12 bases between them. The CDR3 nucleotides read TGTGCCAGCAGTGAGTTACGCGGATCTGGCTACACCTTC. It is translated as CASSELRGSGYTF.

This clonotype appeared a few times. CDR3: CASSPGTGVRQPQHF. The CDR3 DNA sequence: TGCGCCAGCAGCCCGGGGACAGGGGTCCGTCAGCCCCAGCATTTT. The genes are TRBV5-1 and TRBJ1-5; 10 bases are a match to TRBD1. Germline V CDR1 and CDR2: SGHRS, YFSETQ. The trim removed 4 bases at V and 6 bases at J, leaving 7 bases unmatched. This CDR3 has 15 amino acids. Based on the CDR3 plus reference TRBV5-1 and TRBJ1-5, the full variable domain is KAGVTQTPRYLIKTRGQQVTLSCSPISGHRSVSWYQQTPGQGLQFLFEYFSETQRNKGNFPGRFSGRQFSNSRSEMNVSTLELGDSALYLCASSPGTGVRQPQHFGDGTRLSIL.

This clonotype came up many times. This rearrangement joins TRBV27 to TRBJ2-7; D is perhaps TRBD1 (5 bases). The CDR3 has 16 amino acids. Trimming left V 8 bases short and J 6 bases short, with 26 bases between. The V gene's germline CDR1 is MNHEY and CDR2 SMNVEV (reference sequence). The DNA of the CDR3 is TGTGCCAGCCGTCCGGCAGGGTCTTTCCCCACGGTCGAGCAGTACTTC. This gives the protein CASRPAGSFPTVEQYF.

V usage is TRBV30 and J usage is TRBJ2-7; 11 nucleotides align to TRBD2. The CDR3 runs 17 residues. The germline V gene encodes CDR1 GTSNPN and CDR2 SVGIG (reference sequence). Trimming cost V 3 bases and J 3 bases; bases outside gene matches: 13. The CDR3 sequence: CAWSGRGGTSGYYEQYF. The CDR3 DNA reads as TGTGCCTGGAGCGGACGGGGCGGGACTAGCGGCTACTACGAGCAGTACTTC.

This clonotype has a count of ten or more. This CDR3 is CASSIPRDHISYEQYF. DNA for the CDR3: TGTGCCAGCAGCATCCCACGGGACCATATCTCCTACGAGCAGTACTTC. This sequence joins TRBV7-2 and TRBJ2-7; D could derive from TRBD1 or TRBD2 (5 bases each). This CDR3 spans 16 amino acids. CDR1 is SGHTA, CDR2 FQGNSA, per germline. V was clipped by 5 bases and J by 0 bases, with 17 bases between them.